The 14 T cell receptor beta chains reported below all come from one sample, sequenced in a study of blood T cells in healthy people across ages (dated by TCRdb to the mid-2010s). Library generation was performed with 5' RACE. The sequencing machine was an Illumina HiSeq 2500. A second roughly 6 to 11 cycle PCR used a sample-barcoded 5' primer and a J-beta primer mix. TCRdb trimmed the raw reads at Q25, called clones with MiXCR and kept productive beta chains. CDR3 protein duplicates are merged, each entry listing the most common genes and DNA. Counted in this sample were about 930,000 distinct CDR3 sequences; about 27% of them appeared once. The ten largest make up roughly 10% of the sample. In addition, the sample was reused for a study of T cells of mothers and their children.

The sequencing sample was made of blood. These receptor sequences come from a woman between 40 and 55 years old in good health.

This clonotype was counted only a few times. The chain links TRBV9 to TRBJ2-7, with 7 bases lining up with TRBD2. The CDR3 extends over 16 amino acids. Germline V gives CDR1 SGDLS, CDR2 YYNGEE. Unmatched junction bases numbered 13, after V lost 0 bases and J lost 7 bases. The CDR3 nucleotides read TGTGCCAGCAGCGTAGCTCGGTCGGGGGGTCACAATGAGCAGTACTTC. It translates to CASSVARSGGHNEQYF.

Only a few counts were recorded for this clonotype. The genes are TRBV24-1 and TRBJ1-4, with TRBD1 identical over 9 bases. Germline lookup yields CDR1 KGHDR and CDR2 SFDVKD. Trimming took 7 bases from V and 8 from J; bases not matched to a gene: 7. This CDR3 is built from 14 residues. The CDR3 DNA sequence: TGTGCCACCAGCGAGGGACAGGGTAAAGAAAAACTGTTTTTT. This translates into CATSEGQGKEKLFF.

There are many counts of this clonotype. The chain couples TRBV28 to TRBJ1-2; the D gene is possibly TRBD1 (5 bases). Germline-derived CDR1 and CDR2 are MDHEN and SYDVKM. With 2 bases removed from V and 7 bases from J, the gap between germline ends came to 17 bases. The CDR3 has 15 amino acids. CDR3 nucleotides: TGTGCCAGCAGTTTAAATACAGGCGCTTCGGTTGGCTACACCTTC. Translation gives CASSLNTGASVGYTF.

This clonotype was detected a few times. The chain combines TRBV11-2 with TRBJ2-6; D not certain. Germline V CDR1 and CDR2: SGHAT, FQNNGV. The CDR3 consists of 16 residues. With 1 base removed from V and 4 bases from J, the gap between germline ends came to 11 bases. Here the CDR3 DNA reads TGTGCCAGCAGCTTAGGAGCTTGGGCCGGGGCCAACGTCCTGACTTTC. This translates into CASSLGAWAGANVLTF.

The genes are TRBV5-5 and TRBJ1-1, with D unresolved. Trimming cost V 4 bases and J 1 base, with 17 bases left between them. There are 16 residues in the CDR3. The germline V gene encodes CDR1 SGHKS and CDR2 YYEKEE (reference sequence). The CDR3 spells CASSQAGSMGNTEAFF. The CDR3 DNA reads as TGTGCCAGCAGCCAAGCCGGAAGTATGGGGAACACTGAAGCTTTCTTT. Combining the CDR3 with reference TRBV5-5 and TRBJ1-1 gives the whole variable domain DAGVTQSPTHLIKTRGQQVTLRCSPISGHKSVSWYQQVLGQGPQFIFQYYEKEERGRGNFPDRFSARQFPNYSSELNVNALLLGDSALYLCASSQAGSMGNTEAFFGQGTRLTVV.

Worth noting for this clonotype: This could be a read error, since a much larger clone is one nucleotide away. V is TRBV7-9 and J is TRBJ1-4, with D uncertain. Germline CDR1 reads SEHNR; CDR2 reads FQNEAQ (reference sequence). This CDR3 is built from 14 residues. The V gene lost 5 bases and the J gene lost 0 bases, with 7 bases spanning the gap. The CDR3 bases are TGTGCCAGCAGCGAGAGTACAACTAATGAAAAACTGTTTTTT. This sequence encodes CASSESTTNEKLFF.

This clonotype was seen many times. This chain connects TRBV4-1 to TRBJ2-4; no definite D call. Trimming cost V 1 base and J 0 bases, with 7 bases left between them. CDR3 size: 15 residues. Per germline, CDR1 MGHRA and CDR2 YSYEKL. The CDR3 DNA is TGCGCCAGCAGCCAAGGCACTATAGCCAAAAACATTCAGTACTTC. Amino acid sequence: CASSQGTIAKNIQYF.

In this sample, this clonotype turned up once. This chain connects TRBV28 to TRBJ2-1; D may match TRBD1 or TRBD2 (6 bases each). Deletions cut 2 bases from V and 9 bases from J, with 17 bases between. The CDR3 is made up of 15 amino acids. Per germline, CDR1 MDHEN and CDR2 SYDVKM. DNA of the CDR3: TGTGCCAGCAGTTTACCCGGGGGCGCATTAAGTGAGCAGTTCTTC. Residues: CASSLPGGALSEQFF.

This chain links TRBV7-2 with TRBJ1-1; D unclear. Germline V CDR1 and CDR2: SGHTA, FQGNSA. The ends were cut back, 5 bases at V and 3 bases at J, with 13 bases in the middle. This CDR3 has 14 residues. The CDR3 sequence is CASSRIPGDTEAFF. Here the CDR3 DNA reads TGTGCCAGCAGCCGTATCCCTGGGGACACTGAAGCTTTCTTT.

This chain links TRBV4-1 with TRBJ1-5; TRBD1 might be the D (5 bases). In germline, CDR1 is MGHRA, CDR2 YSYEKL. This CDR3 is built from 17 residues. Trimming cost V 0 bases and J 6 bases, with 18 bases left between them. The CDR3 nucleotides are TGCGCCAGCAGCCAAGATGTCCAGGGTGTGGTGTCTCAGCCCCAGCATTTT. The encoded protein is CASSQDVQGVVSQPQHF.

The chain has TRBV5-3 and TRBJ2-7; the D call may be TRBD1 or TRBD2 (5 bases each). TRBV5-3 is annotated as an ORF whose role is uncertain. V lost 8 bases and J 0 bases, leaving 18 bases between the germline ends. The CDR3 is 15 residues long. This chain's CDR3 is CASSPPGDLSYEQYF. The DNA of the CDR3 is TGTGCCAGCAGCCCCCCCGGGGACCTCTCCTACGAGCAGTACTTC.

In this sample, this clonotype turned up many times. The J gene is TRBJ1-2, the V gene TRBV5-1; D is uncertain. Germline V gene data show CDR1 as SGHRS and CDR2 as YFSETQ. V was shortened by 0 bases and J by 5 bases, with 8 bases between the two germline ends. The CDR3 spans 13 residues. Written as DNA, the CDR3 is TGCGCCAGCAGCTTGGGCAGTGCTTATGGCTACACCTTC. Translation: CASSLGSAYGYTF.

The rearrangement uses TRBV6-2 or TRBV6-3 and TRBJ1-1; the D gene is possibly TRBD1 (6 bases). Germline-derived CDR1 and CDR2 are MNHEY and SVGEGT. The CDR3 is 13 amino acids. Trimming shortened V by 6 bases and J by 13 bases, and 21 bases separated the two germline ends. The CDR3 DNA follows: TGTGCCAGCAGCTCTTCGGGGGGCACTAAAGTTTTCTTT. This encodes CASSSSGGTKVFF.

This clonotype was detected a few times. V usage is TRBV28 and J usage is TRBJ2-5, with D hard to call. This CDR3 has 11 amino acids. Trimming took 8 bases from V and 5 from J, leaving 9 bases between them. Germline V lookup: CDR1 MDHEN, CDR2 SYDVKM. The DNA for the CDR3 is TGTGCCAGCGGCTCTAGGGAGACCCAGTACTTC. Amino acid sequence: CASGSRETQYF.